A selection of T cell receptor beta chains follows, all from one sample in a study of cytomegalovirus exposure and HLA in healthy donors. Method: immunoSEQ multiplex PCR; TCRdb's copy keeps in-frame clones and lacks some. This sample carries some 130,000 clones, nearly 85% of them seen once, and the ten largest clones take approximately 1%. The sample comprised PBMCs. The receptors come from a boy aged 10-17 years in good health and CMV-seronegative. Each CDR3 is given with its conserved first and last residue. Each record gives: D gene, J gene, clone size, V gene, CDR3 DNA, CDR3 protein. The D gene is left open where the match is weak. Where a row states a size, it is once, few, many or the class of an expanded clone; other rows omit it.

>TRBD2|TRBJ2-2|few|TRBV2
TGTGCCAGCAGTGTCCCTTCGAAGCGGGAGGGCCTTTTAACCGGGGAGCTGTTTTTT
CASSVPSKREGLLTGELFF
>NA|TRBJ2-2|few|TRBV6-4
TGTGCCAGCAGTGACTCGGTAACCGGGGTGAACACCGGGGAGCTGTTTTTT
CASSDSVTGVNTGELFF
>TRBD1|TRBJ1-2|once|TRBV7-2
TGTGCCAGCAGCTACCGGGCGACAGGGGGCGGTGGCTACACCTTC
CASSYRATGGGGYTF
>NA|TRBJ2-5|NA|TRBV7-2
TGTGCCAGCAGCCGGACGGGAGCCCAGTGGGAGACCCAGTACTTC
CASSRTGAQWETQYF
>NA|TRBJ1-1|few|TRBV29-1
TGCAGCATTACCCGGGAGCTAGCTTTCTTT
CSITRELAFF
>NA|TRBJ1-1|few|TRBV2
TGTGCCAGCAGTGAAGGAGCGGGGCTCACTGAAGCTTTCTTT
CASSEGAGLTEAFF
>NA|TRBJ2-3|NA|TRBV7-3
TGTGCCAGCAGCTTTGAGTCGACACTGGATACGCAGTATTTT
CASSFESTLDTQYF
>NA|TRBJ1-2|few|TRBV15
TGTGCCACCAGCACCGCGGCGGGGTCCGGCTACACCTTC
CATSTAAGSGYTF
>NA|TRBJ2-5|NA|TRBV14
TGTGCCAGCAGCCAAGCGGTTCTAGAGACCCAGTACTTC
CASSQAVLETQYF
>NA|TRBJ2-7|NA|TRBV4-2
TGTGCCAGCAGCCAAGATATAGCAAAGCCCTCCTACGAGCAGTACTTC
CASSQDIAKPSYEQYF
>TRBD1|TRBJ1-4|NA|TRBV4-1
TGCGCCAGCAGCCAAGAGGGCCCGACAGGGGCCGGACCGCGAAATGAAAAACTGTTTTTT
CASSQEGPTGAGPRNEKLFF
>NA|TRBJ2-5|NA|TRBV6-5
TGTGCCAGCAGGCGGCAGGGGAATCGGGAGACCCAGTACTTC
CASRRQGNRETQYF
>NA|TRBJ1-3|NA|TRBV7-2
TGTGCCAGCAGCCCCCGGGAGGTGTCGGGAAACACCATATATTTT
CASSPREVSGNTIYF
>NA|TRBJ1-1|NA|TRBV2
TGTGCCAGCAGTCCCGGGACACGGAACACTGAAGCTTTCTTT
CASSPGTRNTEAFF
>TRBD1|TRBJ2-2|once|TRBV5-1
TGCGCCAGCAGAAAAAAAGACAGGGGGCCCACCGGGGAGCTGTTTTTT
CASRKKDRGPTGELFF
>NA|TRBJ1-1|once|TRBV10-2
TGCGCCAGCAGTGAAATAGCGGGGTTGGCTGAAGCTTTCTTT
CASSEIAGLAEAFF
>NA|TRBJ2-7|NA|TRBV10-3
TGTGCCATCAGTGAGTCGACAGCACGTCAGGGTGAGCAGTACTTC
CAISESTARQGEQYF
>NA|TRBJ2-7|once|TRBV19
TGTGCCAGTAGTATAGCGGCAGGCCCGCCCTACGAGCAGTACTTC
CASSIAAGPPYEQYF
>TRBD1|TRBJ2-7|once|TRBV19
TGTGCCAGTAAGCCGGGACAGGCCTACCTTGGCGAGCAGTACTTC
CASKPGQAYLGEQYF
>TRBD1|TRBJ2-5|few|TRBV30
TGTGCCTGGAGTAAGACAGGGGGGACGGAGACCCAGTACTTC
CAWSKTGGTETQYF
>TRBD1|TRBJ2-7|once|TRBV4-1
TGCGCCAGCAGCCAAGGGACAGGGACCTACGAGCAGTACTTC
CASSQGTGTYEQYF
>NA|TRBJ2-3|NA|TRBV5-1
TGCGCCAGCAGCTTGGACTTCACAGATACGCAGTATTTT
CASSLDFTDTQYF
>TRBD1|TRBJ2-7|NA|TRBV4-1
TGCGCCAGCAGCCATATTAATCCGGGACAGGGTGGGATGGAGCAGTACTTC
CASSHINPGQGGMEQYF
>NA|TRBJ1-1|NA|TRBV11-2
TGTGCCAGCAACCCCTACTTTCGGGGAGCGGACACTGAAGCTTTCTTT
CASNPYFRGADTEAFF
>NA|TRBJ2-7|NA|TRBV5-8
TGTGCCAGCAGCTTGGAGACAGAGCAGTACTTC
CASSLETEQYF
>TRBD2|TRBJ2-7|few|TRBV15
TGTGCCACCAGCAGGGGTGGCGGGAGGGCCTCCGAGCAGTACTTC
CATSRGGGRASEQYF